The clone carrying this T cell receptor (beta chain) has just a few counts. CDR1 and CDR2 (germline): LNHNV, YYDKDF (reference sequence). The CDR3 consists of 13 residues. V dropped 4 bases and J dropped 1 base, with 6 bases sitting between them. These data originate in a study of blood T cell repertoires in COVID-19. Study as a whole: Material from acute and convalescent COVID-19 was sourced from the United States, Italy and Spain. Sources were T cells, B-cell-depleted T cells, or PBMCs; the material itself was cDNA or gDNA.

Original handling: Amplification from reference gene primers served as the basis for estimated nucleated cell counts. The table came from immunoSEQ multiplex PCR; TCRdb's copy has only in-frame clones and leaves some out. V, J and clone size derive from that table, while D and trimming were established from the DNA sequence. The table shows some 240,000 clones, with about three quarters occurring only once. Sequenced input: peripheral blood. The sequence came from a woman in her sixties or seventies with acute or convalescent COVID-19. The chain is built from TRBV15 and TRBJ2-3; TRBD2 is a possible D gene (5 bases). Here the CDR3 DNA reads TGTGCCACCAGCATTAGCGGCACAGATACGCAGTATTTT. Encoded protein: CATSISGTDTQYF.